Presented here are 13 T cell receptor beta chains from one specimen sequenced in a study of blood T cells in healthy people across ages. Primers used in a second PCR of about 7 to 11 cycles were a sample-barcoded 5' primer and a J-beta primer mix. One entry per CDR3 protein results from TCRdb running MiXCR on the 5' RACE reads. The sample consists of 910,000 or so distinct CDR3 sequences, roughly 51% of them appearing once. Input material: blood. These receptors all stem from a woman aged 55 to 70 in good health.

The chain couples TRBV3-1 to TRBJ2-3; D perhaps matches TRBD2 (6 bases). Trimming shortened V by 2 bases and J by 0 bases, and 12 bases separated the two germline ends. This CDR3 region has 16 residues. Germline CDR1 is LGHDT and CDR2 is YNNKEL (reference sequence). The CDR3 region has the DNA TGTGCCAGCAGCCAATATAGCGGAACTAGCACAGATACGCAGTATTTT. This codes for CASSQYSGTSTDTQYF.

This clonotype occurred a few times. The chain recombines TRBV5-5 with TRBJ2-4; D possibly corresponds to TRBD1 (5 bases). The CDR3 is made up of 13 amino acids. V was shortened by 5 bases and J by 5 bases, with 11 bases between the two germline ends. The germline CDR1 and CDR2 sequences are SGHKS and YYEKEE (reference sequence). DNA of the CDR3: TGTGCCAGCAGTACCCAGACAGAAAACATTCAGTACTTC. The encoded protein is CASSTQTENIQYF. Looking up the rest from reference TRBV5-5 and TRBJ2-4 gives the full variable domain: DAGVTQSPTHLIKTRGQQVTLRCSPISGHKSVSWYQQVLGQGPQFIFQYYEKEERGRGNFPDRFSARQFPNYSSELNVNALLLGDSALYLCASSTQTENIQYFGAGTRLSVL.

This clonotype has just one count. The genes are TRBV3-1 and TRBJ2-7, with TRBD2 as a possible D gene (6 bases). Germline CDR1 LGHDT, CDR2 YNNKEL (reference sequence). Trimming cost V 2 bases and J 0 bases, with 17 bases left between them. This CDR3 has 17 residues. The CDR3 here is CASSQSRPGGISYEQYF. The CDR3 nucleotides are TGTGCCAGCAGCCAAAGCCGTCCCGGCGGGATCTCCTACGAGCAGTACTTC.

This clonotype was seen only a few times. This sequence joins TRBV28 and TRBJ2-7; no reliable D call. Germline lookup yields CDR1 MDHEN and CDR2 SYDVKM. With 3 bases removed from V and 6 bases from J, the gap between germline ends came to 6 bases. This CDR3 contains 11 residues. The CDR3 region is CASSFVSEQYF. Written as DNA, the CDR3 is TGTGCCAGCAGTTTCGTGAGCGAGCAGTACTTC.

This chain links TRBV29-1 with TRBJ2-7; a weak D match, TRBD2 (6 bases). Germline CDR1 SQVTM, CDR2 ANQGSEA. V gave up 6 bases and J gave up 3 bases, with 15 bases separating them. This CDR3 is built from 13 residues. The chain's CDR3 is CSVQRTSSYEQYF. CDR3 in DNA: TGCAGCGTCCAGCGCACTAGCAGCTACGAGCAGTACTTC.

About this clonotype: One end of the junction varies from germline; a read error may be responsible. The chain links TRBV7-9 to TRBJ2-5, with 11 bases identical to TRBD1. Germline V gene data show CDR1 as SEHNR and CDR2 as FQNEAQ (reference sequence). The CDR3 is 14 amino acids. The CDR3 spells CASRRTGGQEIQYF. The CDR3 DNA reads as TGTGCCAGCAGACGGACAGGGGGCCAAGAGATCCAGTACTTC.

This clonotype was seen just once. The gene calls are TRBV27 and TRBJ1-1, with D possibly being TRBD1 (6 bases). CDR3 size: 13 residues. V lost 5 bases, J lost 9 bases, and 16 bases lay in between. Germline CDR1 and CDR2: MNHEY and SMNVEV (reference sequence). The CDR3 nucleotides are TGTGCCAGCAGTCTAAGACAGGACCGAAAAGCTTTCTTT. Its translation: CASSLRQDRKAFF.

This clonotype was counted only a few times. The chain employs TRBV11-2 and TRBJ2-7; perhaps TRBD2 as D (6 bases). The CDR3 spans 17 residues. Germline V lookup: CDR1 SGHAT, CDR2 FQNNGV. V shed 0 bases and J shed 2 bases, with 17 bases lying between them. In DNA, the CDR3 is TGTGCCAGCAGCTTAGATCGGTTGTTAGCGGCCGCCTACGAGCAGTACTTC. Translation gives CASSLDRLLAAAYEQYF.

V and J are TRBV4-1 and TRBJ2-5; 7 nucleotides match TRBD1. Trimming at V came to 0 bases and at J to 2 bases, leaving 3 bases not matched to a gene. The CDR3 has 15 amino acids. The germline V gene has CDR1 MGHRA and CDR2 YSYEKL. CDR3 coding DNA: TGCGCCAGCAGCCAAGACTCGGGACAGCAAGAGACCCAGTACTTC. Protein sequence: CASSQDSGQQETQYF.

The CDR3 is CASSSLLAGGSNEQYF. The CDR3 nucleotides read TGCGCCAGCAGCTCCTTACTAGCGGGCGGGTCCAATGAGCAGTACTTC. The V gene is TRBV5-1, the J gene TRBJ2-1, with TRBD2 matching 9 bases. The end of the DNA aligns better with TRBJ2-7, so the J call may be wrong. This CDR3 comprises 16 residues. CDR1 is SGHRS, CDR2 YFSETQ, per germline.

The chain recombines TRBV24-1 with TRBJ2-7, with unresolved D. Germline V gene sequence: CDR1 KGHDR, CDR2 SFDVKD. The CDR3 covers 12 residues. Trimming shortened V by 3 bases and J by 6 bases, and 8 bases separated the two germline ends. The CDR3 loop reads CATSDPGSEQYF. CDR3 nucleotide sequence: TGTGCCACCAGTGATCCAGGCTCCGAGCAGTACTTC.

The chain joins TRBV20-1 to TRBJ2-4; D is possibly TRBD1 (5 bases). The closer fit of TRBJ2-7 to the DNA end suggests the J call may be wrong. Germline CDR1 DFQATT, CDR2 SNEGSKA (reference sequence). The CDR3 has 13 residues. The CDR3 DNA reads TGCAGTGCTAGGGACAATGGCCCGTACGAGCAGTACTTC. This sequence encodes CSARDNGPYEQYF.

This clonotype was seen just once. CDR3 in amino acids: CATSAGLAGGPRSYNEQFF. The CDR3 nucleotides read TGTGCCACCAGTGCGGGACTAGCGGGAGGGCCTCGTTCCTACAATGAGCAGTTCTTC. The V call is TRBV24-1, the J call TRBJ2-1; 16 nucleotides line up with TRBD2. Losses at the gene ends were 5 bases for V and 1 base for J; bases not matched to a gene: 7. From germline, CDR1 is KGHDR and CDR2 SFDVKD. This CDR3 comprises 19 residues.